One sample yielded the 14 T cell receptor beta chains listed below, sequenced in a study of spatial heterogeneity in lung cancer. Study observations and caveats: Tumor mutation count correlated with how many alpha and beta TCRs expanded intratumorally.

Time point described: sample taken at primary tumor resection. Their specific antigens are unknown. Each CDR3 protein gets one entry after TCRdb re-called the 5' RACE reads with MiXCR. The sample has roughly 5,200 distinct CDR3 sequences, about 8.4% seen once. Sequenced here: lung tumor tissue, sampled at surgery. These receptor sequences come from a male donor with early-stage non-small cell lung cancer.

By its share, this clonotype is medium-sized. The chain carries TRBV6-2 or TRBV6-3 and TRBJ2-7; D is ambiguous. CDR1 and CDR2 (germline): MNHEY, SVGEGT. The germline V and J ends were trimmed by 4 bases and 7 bases, with 14 bases remaining between them. This CDR3 comprises 13 residues. The CDR3 bases are TGTGCCAGCAGTTTGACGTCCCGTCGGGAGCAGTACTTC. Amino acids: CASSLTSRREQYF.

This clonotype is labeled as medium-sized. The V and J genes are TRBV28 and TRBJ1-1, with a weak D call TRBD1 (6 bases). The V and J ends lost 4 bases and 8 bases respectively, with 17 bases between them. CDR3 size: 14 residues. Looked up from germline, CDR1 is MDHEN and CDR2 is SYDVKM. CDR3 in amino acids: CASSYTGSVQEAFF. The CDR3 DNA sequence: TGTGCCAGCAGTTATACAGGGTCTGTCCAAGAAGCTTTCTTT.

This clonotype was recorded at least ten times. This rearrangement joins TRBV18 to TRBJ1-1; 7 nucleotides align to TRBD1. The germline CDR1 and CDR2 sequences are KGHSH and LQKENI. The junction had 4 bases not matched to a gene; V was cut back by 7 bases and J by 2 bases. CDR3 length: 13 residues. CDR3 coding DNA: TGTGCCAGCTTCCAGGGGGGAAACACTGAAGCTTTCTTT. Its translation: CASFQGGNTEAFF.

Ten or more counts support this clonotype. This chain uses TRBV20-1 with TRBJ1-1; maybe TRBD1 (5 bases). The CDR3 spans 16 residues. The ends were cut back, 3 bases at V and 4 bases at J, with 21 bases in the middle. Germline lookup yields CDR1 DFQATT and CDR2 SNEGSKA (reference sequence). CDR3 DNA: TGCAGTGCTAGGCCGGGAAATTCCCCCGGGGGCACTGAAGCTTTCTTT. This gives the protein CSARPGNSPGGTEAFF.

This clonotype was found many times. The chain links TRBV28 to TRBJ2-1; D is possibly TRBD1 (5 bases). The CDR3 length is 13 residues. Looked up from germline, CDR1 is MDHEN and CDR2 is SYDVKM. Trimming cost V 5 bases and J 8 bases, with 13 bases left between them. The CDR3 nucleotides are TGTGCCAGCAGTCTATCCGACAGAGATGAGCAGTTCTTC. Amino acid sequence: CASSLSDRDEQFF.

This clonotype appeared many times. The CDR3 DNA reads TGTGCCAGCATAGGAGGAGGGGAGGGAGAAAAACTGTTTTTT. Its translation: CASIGGGEGEKLFF. The chain carries TRBV2 and TRBJ1-4; perhaps TRBD1 as D (5 bases). Trimming took 7 bases from V and 8 from J, leaving 17 bases between them. Germline values: CDR1 SNHLY, CDR2 FYNNEI. CDR3 length equals 14 residues.

This clonotype was counted at least ten times. This chain joins TRBV3-1 and TRBJ2-2; TRBD2 matches at 8 bases. The J segment lost 0 bases and the V segment lost 4 bases, leaving 1 base of the junction unmatched. The CDR3 length is 15 residues. Germline CDR1 is LGHDT and CDR2 is YNNKEL (reference sequence). The CDR3 DNA reads as TGTGCCAGCAGCCCGGGGGGGCCGAACACCGGGGAGCTGTTTTTT. Translation gives CASSPGGPNTGELFF.

The chain couples TRBV6-1 to TRBJ2-7; 7 bases align to TRBD2. CDR3 length: 14 amino acids. The germline V gene has CDR1 MNHNS and CDR2 SASEGT. V lost 0 bases and J lost 11; bases outside the gene matches: 10. In DNA form, the CDR3 reads TGTGCCAGCAGTGAAGCAAGAGGGCCAGGGAGGGAGTACTTC. It translates to CASSEARGPGREYF.

This clonotype was seen repeatedly, ten times or more. The chain links TRBV6-5 to TRBJ2-2; 9 nucleotides agree with TRBD1. J lost 5 bases, V lost 4 bases, and 8 bases had no gene match. Germline values: CDR1 MNHEY, CDR2 SVGAGI. This CDR3 has 16 residues. This CDR3 reads CASSFTGTGLTGELFF. CDR3 DNA sequence: TGTGCCAGCAGTTTCACCGGGACAGGGCTTACCGGGGAGCTGTTTTTT.

This clonotype was counted many times. The rearrangement joins TRBV7-2 to TRBJ2-2; either TRBD1 or TRBD2 may fit D (5 bases each). Germline assignment: CDR1 SGHTA and CDR2 FQGNSA. The CDR3 sequence is 14 residues long. Trimming left V 8 bases short and J 1 base short, with 11 bases between. The CDR3 is CASLRDQNTGELFF. The CDR3 nucleotides read TGTGCCAGCCTCCGGGACCAGAACACCGGGGAGCTGTTTTTT.

This clonotype was detected many times. The chain links TRBV5-5 to TRBJ1-1, with D unclear. Between the trimmed V and J ends, which lost 0 bases and 0 bases, there was a span of 9 bases. This CDR3 has 15 amino acids. Germline-derived CDR1 and CDR2 are SGHKS and YYEKEE (reference sequence). DNA for the CDR3: TGTGCCAGCAGCTTGGGGGCCAGATTGAACACTGAAGCTTTCTTT. Its translation: CASSLGARLNTEAFF.

This clonotype was seen at least ten times. The J gene is TRBJ1-1, the V gene TRBV7-9; TRBD1 agrees at 7 bases. Germline V gene lookup returns CDR1 SEHNR and CDR2 FQNEAQ (reference sequence). The CDR3 totals 15 residues. V was pared by 4 bases and J by 6 bases, with 11 bases of the junction left unmatched. The CDR3 nucleotides read TGTGCCAGCAGCTCCCGGGACAGCCCCCGAGCTGAAGCTTTCTTT. Translating gives CASSSRDSPRAEAFF.

In its sample, this clonotype ranks as medium-sized. Here the CDR3 reads CSASPGAGDEQFF. Written as DNA, the CDR3 is TGCAGTGCTAGTCCGGGGGCCGGCGATGAGCAGTTCTTC. The chain recombines TRBV20-1 with TRBJ2-1, with D perhaps assigned TRBD1 or TRBD2 (6 bases each). Trimming shortened V by 3 bases and J by 8 bases, and 14 bases separated the two germline ends. Looked up from germline, CDR1 is DFQATT and CDR2 is SNEGSKA (reference sequence). This CDR3 region has 13 residues.

This clonotype was recorded at least ten times. V gene TRBV6-2 or TRBV6-3 combines with J gene TRBJ2-1, with no clear D. Germline V CDR1 and CDR2: MNHEY, SVGEGT. The CDR3 has 11 residues. V shed 1 base and J shed 8 bases, with 3 bases lying between them. CDR3 in amino acids: CASSYLDEQFF. The DNA of the CDR3 is TGTGCCAGCAGTTACTTGGATGAGCAGTTCTTC.